This is a list of T cell receptor beta chains from one sample in a study of cytomegalovirus exposure and HLA in healthy donors. Assay: immunoSEQ multiplex PCR; the TCRdb copy retains only in-frame clones and omits some. Altogether under 150,000 clones are present, about four fifths being singletons, with the ten largest covering about 4.5%. Sequencing was done on a sample of PBMCs. These TCRs come from a man aged 25 to 40 in good health and CMV-seropositive. CDR3s include the opening cysteine and the closing phenylalanine or tryptophan. D genes are given only for firm matches. Clone size, where shown, is once, few, many, or a class for clones that have expanded.

>TRBJ2-7|TRBV27|TRBD2|NA
TGTGCCAGCAGTTTATCGGGCGCTAGCGGGGGGGCCAACGAGCAGTACTTC
CASSLSGASGGANEQYF
>TRBJ1-1|TRBV29-1|NA|NA
TGCAGCGCCGGGACATATCTGGCTGAAGCTTTCTTT
CSAGTYLAEAFF
>TRBJ2-3|TRBV27|TRBD1|NA
TGTGCCAGCAGTTTCTACAGGGGAACTAGCACAGATACGCAGTATTTT
CASSFYRGTSTDTQYF
>TRBJ2-7|TRBV5-6|NA|NA
TGTGCCAGCAGCTTGGGCGCAGGGACCTACGAGCAGTACTTC
CASSLGAGTYEQYF
>TRBJ2-3|TRBV6-4|TRBD2|NA
TGTGCCAGCAGTGACGCGGCGGGGGGGGCCGATACGCAGTATTTT
CASSDAAGGADTQYF
>TRBJ1-2|TRBV19|NA|NA
TGTGCCAGTAGATGGGGGGTAGCGGGCTATGGCTACACCTTC
CASRWGVAGYGYTF
>TRBJ2-1|TRBV7-2|TRBD2|few
TGTGCCAGCAGCTTAGTGGCGGGAGCACCTTACAATGAGCAGTTCTTC
CASSLVAGAPYNEQFF
>TRBJ1-4|TRBV6-5|TRBD1|NA
TGTGCCAGCAGTAGAAAGAACAGGGGTGAAAAACTGTTTTTT
CASSRKNRGEKLFF
>TRBJ2-2|TRBV9|NA|NA
TGTGCCAGCAGCGTGAGGGGGAGGGAGGGCACCGGGGAGCTGTTTTTT
CASSVRGREGTGELFF
>TRBJ2-3|TRBV23-1|NA|NA
TGCGCCAGCAGTCAATCGGCATTACGCACAGATACGCAGTATTTT
CASSQSALRTDTQYF
>TRBJ2-3|TRBV29-1|NA|few
TGCAGCGTTGGAAGTCGCTTGGTAGGGGCTGAGTATTTT
CSVGSRLVGAEYF
>TRBJ1-4|TRBV4-3|NA|NA
TGCGCCAGCAGCACCCGACAGGACCGGAATGAAAAACTGTTTTTT
CASSTRQDRNEKLFF
>TRBJ2-7|TRBV28|NA|NA
TGTGCCAGCAGTTCTCCTTACAGCAACACCCATGATTACGAGCAGTACTTC
CASSSPYSNTHDYEQYF
>TRBJ1-1|TRBV28|NA|NA
TGTGCCAGCAGTCGCAACGAAGGGAGAGCTTTCTTT
CASSRNEGRAFF
>TRBJ2-7|TRBV11-2|TRBD1|few
TGTGCCAGCAGCATCACAGGGGTCTTCTCCTACGAGCAGTACTTC
CASSITGVFSYEQYF
>TRBJ2-3|TRBV6-1|NA|NA
TGTGCCAGCAGTGAGACGGGGGTGGTGGGAGATACGCAGTATTTT
CASSETGVVGDTQYF
>TRBJ2-7|TRBV14|TRBD1|NA
TGTGCCAGCAGCCTCTTGACAGGGGACGAGCAGTACTTC
CASSLLTGDEQYF
>TRBJ2-2|TRBV5-4|TRBD1|NA
TGTGCCAGCAGCCATAAACTCAGGGGGAGCACCGGGGAGCTGTTTTTT
CASSHKLRGSTGELFF
>TRBJ2-2|TRBV4-3|NA|once
TGCGCCAGCAGCCAAGATATTGGGCAGTACACCGGGGAGCTGTTTTTT
CASSQDIGQYTGELFF
>TRBJ1-2|TRBV29-1|NA|NA
TGCAGCGTTTCGCCCGGGATAACAGAGCTTTGGGGCTACACCTTC
CSVSPGITELWGYTF
>TRBJ1-5|TRBV5-5|TRBD1|NA
TGTGCCAGCAGCTTAGCCGATGGGAGAGGGGGCCGGCAGCCCCAGCATTTT
CASSLADGRGGRQPQHF
>TRBJ2-4|TRBV7-9|TRBD1|NA
TGTTCCAGCAGCTCGGACAGGGAAGAGTGGGCCAAAAACATTCAGTACTTC
CSSSSDREEWAKNIQYF
>TRBJ2-3|TRBV9|NA|once
TGTGCCAGCGGGGGAGGGGGGCGCTACACAGATACGCAGTATTTT
CASGGGGRYTDTQYF
>TRBJ1-5|TRBV21-1|NA|few
TGTGCCAGCAGCAAAGATGACAGGGTGGAGCAGCCCCAGCATTTT
CASSKDDRVEQPQHF
>TRBJ2-5|TRBV4-3|TRBD1|NA
TGCGCCAGCAGCCACCTGGCCGGGACAGGGCGGCAAGAGACCCAGTACTTC
CASSHLAGTGRQETQYF
>TRBJ1-2|TRBV6-1|TRBD1|NA
TGTGCCAGCAGTGTGGGACAGGGAAAGGATGGCTACACCTTC
CASSVGQGKDGYTF
>TRBJ1-1|TRBV7-9|TRBD1|few
TGTTCCAGCAGCTGGGGACAGGGGAACACTGAAGCTTTCTTT
CSSSWGQGNTEAFF
>TRBJ2-3|TRBV6-4|NA|few
TGTGCCAGCAGTGACTCGGCGGGTTCTACAGATACGCAGTATTTT
CASSDSAGSTDTQYF